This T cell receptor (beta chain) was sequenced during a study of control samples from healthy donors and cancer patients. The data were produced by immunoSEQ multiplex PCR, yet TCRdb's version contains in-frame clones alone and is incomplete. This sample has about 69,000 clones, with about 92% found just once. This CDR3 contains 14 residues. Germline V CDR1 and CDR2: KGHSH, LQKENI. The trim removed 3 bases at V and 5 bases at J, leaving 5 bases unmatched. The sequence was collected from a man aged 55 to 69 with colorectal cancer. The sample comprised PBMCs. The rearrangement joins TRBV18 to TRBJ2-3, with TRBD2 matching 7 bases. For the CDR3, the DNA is TGTGCCAGCTCACCGCCAGCGGGGAGAGATACGCAGTATTTT. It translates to CASSPPAGRDTQYF.